This paragraph covers one T cell receptor (beta chain) sequence. Its cognate antigen has yet to be identified. No base quality values were provided; no much bigger clone lies one nucleotide off. Using the deep immunoSEQ assay, TCR CDR3 regions were amplified from genomic DNA by multiplex PCR. Extracted genomic DNA from each cell subset was distributed evenly across all wells of several immunoSEQ 96-well plates, and each plate was treated as a replicate. For sorted subsets, each replicate PCR was loaded with 200 to 250 ng genomic DNA, equivalent to 30,000 or so T cell genomes. The purified libraries were quantified using a Qubit 3.0 fluorometer, sized with a Bioanalyzer 2100, and then quantified again using the KAPA Library Quantification kit. Every immunoSEQ 96-well plate was sequenced on a dedicated single-read 150-cycle Illumina NextSeq 550 flow cell. From the authors' description of their analysis: Because the immunoSEQ output included only junctional sequences and no quality scores, the filtering could not be the same as the filtering used for full-length reads. Sequences were annotated with PyIR, a Python wrapper for IgBLAST v1.9, using IMGT germline references to assign V/J genes and CDR3. Reads were filtered out if the reads had weak V/J assignments (E-value above 1e-6), no CDR3, stop codons, out-of-frame junctions, or ambiguous translated residues. V3J clonotypes were defined by identical inferred V gene, J gene, and CDR3 amino acid sequence. The percentage overlap between two repertoires was calculated by dividing the number of shared unique clonotypes by the size of the smaller repertoire. Repertoire richness was assessed with RTK rarefaction, the Chao1 estimator, and Recon v2.1 estimates of unobserved clonotypes. For all TCRbeta clonotypes obtained by the gDNA method from four donors, generation probabilities were computed with OLGA. This immuneACCESS table, as held by TCRdb, lists in-frame sequences with V and J called but not all clones. Of the missing ones, under half trace to an unresolved V gene in checked studies; the others have no known cause. V, J and clone size were drawn from that table, and D and trimming were deduced from the DNA. The sample table shows hundreds of thousands of clones, and about 96% are seen once. Of the sample, roughly 0.1% falls within the top ten clones.

CD8 naive samples were obtained by positive selection for CCR7 among CD45RO-negative cells, yielding a CD45RA+CCR7+ population from which TemRA cells were excluded. The donors were healthy, HIV-negative adults who had no recently reported acute infections or vaccinations. Only Caucasian adults living in Nashville, Tennessee, USA were represented among the donors. Blood was collected by leukapheresis, and PBMCs were isolated by Ficoll-Histopaque density gradient centrifugation and then cryopreserved in liquid nitrogen vapor phase. Analytical flow cytometry was used to check the purity and quantity of every magnetically sorted T cell population. Genomic DNA was isolated from each sorted fraction and quantified by UV absorbance on a Nanodrop 2000c. This entry comes from a study of shared clonotypes between healthy human individuals (dated by TCRdb to the early 2020s). About the study as a whole: The cohort included three men and two women between 18 and 49 years of age. The study deeply sequenced blood TCR repertoires of five healthy adults to estimate repertoire size and the extent of clonotype sharing between individuals. Per donor, three plates each were used for CD4 naive and CD4 memory, two for CD8 naive, and one for CD8 memory. Each donor's leukapheresis produced roughly between roughly 0.94 and 9.5 billion PBMCs. Libraries were prepared and TCR repertoires were sequenced by different laboratories using diverse techniques, in order to increase sequencing depth and limit assay-specific biases.

Study-level results and caveats: Larger estimated clonotype richness was generally found for naive subsets than for memory subsets. Based on pairwise subsampling, the degree of clonotype sharing among donors was expected to be affected by sequencing depth. Across a handful of donors, roughly 5% of naive CD4, over 3% of naive CD8, 2.3% of memory CD4, and around 0.4% of memory CD8 clonotypes were shared. Compared with non-shared clonotypes, the clonotypes found in all four sorted-subset donors had higher generation probabilities. Because the study included only a small number of donors, the genetic and exposure-history diversity represented was limited. Incomplete sequencing was indicated by rarefaction of sorted-subset datasets, despite the large sequencing depth. Only blood was sampled, and tissue TCR repertoires likely differ from those in blood.

The sequence derives from a woman under 40 in good health. Sequenced sample: naive CD8+ T cells sorted from blood. The label giving this sample's cell subset or site can be read as: CD45RA+CCR7+.

The CDR3 region reads CASSEGLNEQFF. The DNA is as follows: TGTGCCAGCAGTGAGGGTTTGAATGAGCAGTTCTTC. The chain was built from TRBV6-1 and TRBJ2-1; too little of a D gene remains to name it. Inclusive of the bounding cysteine and phenylalanine, the CDR3 is 12 residues long. Only CDR3 DNA remains: 36 bases, in frame from the first base. The junction shows trimming of 3 bases on V and 7 bases on J, plus 7 bases between the germline ends. According to the germline V gene, CDR1 reads MNHNS and CDR2 reads SASEGT.